The 15 T cell receptor beta chains listed next were all sequenced from one sample in a study of CD8+ T cells in alopecia areata. Specified treatment: oral pan-JAK inhibitor, 5-10 mg twice daily. TCR sequencing used cDNA made by reverse transcription of extracted RNA. Sequencing was performed with immunoSEQ multiplex PCR; in TCRdb, only in-frame clones are kept and a portion is missing. The table has more than 200,000 clones, 64% seen once. Material: CD4+ T cells sorted from blood, obtained at week 4, from a patient treated with tofacitinib. The receptor set was obtained from a human donor with alopecia areata.

This clone showed up just a few times. This chain joins TRBV7-6 and TRBJ2-5, with TRBD1 matching over 8 bases. This CDR3 comprises 15 residues. In germline, CDR1 is SGHVS, CDR2 FNYEAQ. Unmatched junction bases numbered 8, after V lost 4 bases and J lost 4 bases. CDR3 nucleotides: TGTGCCAGCAGCTCAGGACAGGGAGATCGAGAGACCCAGTACTTC. It specifies CASSSGQGDRETQYF. Complete variable domain (other parts from reference TRBV7-6 and TRBJ2-5): GAGVSQSPRYKVTKRGQDVALRCDPISGHVSLYWYRQALGQGPEFLTYFNYEAQQDKSGLPNDRFSAERPEGSISTLTIQRTEQRDSAMYRCASSSGQGDRETQYFGPGTRLLVL.

J is TRBJ1-6 and V is TRBV2; D might be TRBD1 (5 bases). V was shortened by 5 bases and J by 6 bases, with 11 bases between the two germline ends. CDR1 SNHLY and CDR2 FYNNEI come from the germline V gene. The length of the CDR3 is 14 residues. The chain's CDR3 is CASSPDSRNSPLHF. The CDR3 nucleotides are TGTGCCAGCAGTCCCGACAGTCGTAATTCACCCCTCCACTTT.

The chain uses TRBV29-1 and TRBJ1-1; no definite D call. CDR1 and CDR2 (germline): SQVTM, ANQGSEA. The CDR3 covers 14 residues. V was shortened by 3 bases and J by 4 bases, with 15 bases between the two germline ends. The CDR3 sequence is CSVDSSPFFTEAFF. CDR3 bases: TGCAGCGTTGATAGCAGTCCGTTCTTCACTGAAGCTTTCTTT.

This chain joins TRBV29-1 and TRBJ2-7; possible D gene TRBD1, 5 bases. The CDR3 length is 13 residues. Germline CDR1 SQVTM, CDR2 ANQGSEA. Trimming cost V 4 bases and J 3 bases, with 13 bases left between them. The CDR3 bases are TGCAGCGTTGCAGGGCCCGGCTACTACGAGCAGTACTTC. Protein sequence: CSVAGPGYYEQYF.

This clone was picked up a small number of times. V usage is TRBV4-3 and J usage is TRBJ2-5; 7 nucleotides line up with TRBD1. The germline CDR1 and CDR2 sequences are LGHNA and YSLEER. This CDR3 has 16 amino acids. After removal of 0 bases from V and 2 bases from J, the junction contained 6 bases not matched to a gene. The CDR3 nucleotides read TGCGCCAGCAGCCAAGACACAGGGGCGAATCAAGAGACCCAGTACTTC. Amino acids: CASSQDTGANQETQYF.

This clone was seen a few times. The rearrangement joins TRBV19 to TRBJ1-6, with no clear D. CDR3 length: 12 amino acids. V lost 3 bases, J lost 9 bases, and 6 bases lay in between. The germline V gene encodes CDR1 LNHDA and CDR2 SQIVND (reference sequence). CDR3 loop: CASSINTSPLHF. The CDR3 coding sequence is TGTGCCAGTAGTATTAACACTTCACCCCTCCACTTT.

This chain joins TRBV4-1 and TRBJ2-7, with 11 bases that match TRBD2. Unmatched junction bases numbered 5, after V lost 3 bases and J lost 1 base. The CDR3 totals 16 residues. Germline assignment: CDR1 MGHRA and CDR2 YSYEKL. CDR3 residues: CASSHPTSGGSYEQYF. CDR3 in DNA: TGCGCCAGCAGCCATCCCACTAGCGGGGGATCCTACGAGCAGTACTTC.

There are many counts of this clone. V is TRBV7-2 and J is TRBJ2-1; either TRBD1 or TRBD2 may fit D (5 bases each). The CDR3 spans 16 residues. CDR1 SGHTA and CDR2 FQGNSA come from the germline V gene. Between the trimmed V and J ends, which lost 1 base and 2 bases, there was a span of 12 bases. The CDR3 here is CASSLGGVRTYNEQFF. CDR3 coding DNA: TGTGCCAGCAGCTTAGGAGGGGTCAGGACCTACAATGAGCAGTTCTTC.

The CDR3 reads CASSYGAGGPYGYTF. The DNA for the CDR3 is TGTGCCAGCAGTTACGGGGCAGGGGGCCCCTATGGCTACACCTTC. V gene TRBV6-5 combines with J gene TRBJ1-2; TRBD1 agrees at 8 bases. CDR1 is MNHEY and CDR2 is SVGAGI in the germline V gene. J gave up 4 bases and V 2 bases, and 6 bases lay outside the gene matches. The CDR3 is 15 residues long.

CDR3 region: CASSTPGRFSNTEAFF. The CDR3 nucleotides are TGTGCCAGCAGCACCCCCGGGCGGTTCAGTAACACTGAAGCTTTCTTT. The gene calls are TRBV5-6 and TRBJ1-1; unclear D gene. The CDR3 is made up of 16 amino acids. The germline V and J ends were trimmed by 4 bases and 2 bases, with 18 bases remaining between them. Looked up from germline, CDR1 is SGHDT and CDR2 is YYEEEE.

The chain is built from TRBV7-9 and TRBJ1-1; perhaps TRBD1 as D (5 bases). Germline CDR1 reads SEHNR; CDR2 reads FQNEAQ (reference sequence). V gave up 2 bases and J gave up 4 bases, with 11 bases separating them. The CDR3 is 14 residues long. CDR3 bases: TGTGCCAGCAGCTTAAAGGGGAGGGGCACTGAAGCTTTCTTT. This translates into CASSLKGRGTEAFF.

The V call is TRBV2, the J call TRBJ1-4; D is possibly TRBD1 (5 bases). Germline V gene lookup returns CDR1 SNHLY and CDR2 FYNNEI. The CDR3 runs 15 residues. Trimming removed 7 bases from V and 1 base from J, with 13 bases in between. The chain's CDR3 is CASKGEGLTNEKLFF. The CDR3 DNA is TGTGCCAGCAAAGGGGAGGGGTTAACTAATGAAAAACTGTTTTTT.

The chain links TRBV29-1 to TRBJ2-5; D is undetermined. The germline gives CDR1 SQVTM, CDR2 ANQGSEA. CDR3 length equals 13 residues. With 7 bases removed from V and 1 base from J, the gap between germline ends came to 13 bases. The CDR3: CSAVDSFQETQYF. In nucleotides, the CDR3 is TGCAGCGCCGTCGACTCGTTCCAAGAGACCCAGTACTTC.

This chain links TRBV6-1 with TRBJ1-5; TRBD1 matches 9 bases. Germline CDR1 and CDR2: MNHNS and SASEGT. The CDR3 has 15 amino acids. Losses at the gene ends were 4 bases for V and 4 bases for J; bases not matched to a gene: 5. The DNA for the CDR3 is TGTGCCAGCAGTGTGGACAGGGGTTGGAATCAGCCCCAGCATTTT. Protein sequence: CASSVDRGWNQPQHF.

Concerning this clone itself: This CDR3 is also generated by other DNA sequences in the sample. The CDR3 here is CASSLSGANVLTF. Written as DNA, the CDR3 is TGTGCCAGCAGTTTGTCTGGGGCCAACGTCCTGACTTTC. This chain links TRBV27 with TRBJ2-6; D ambiguous. Germline V CDR1 and CDR2: MNHEY, SMNVEV (reference sequence). This CDR3 contains 13 residues. V was pared by 3 bases and J by 1 base, with 1 base between.